The clone carrying this T cell receptor (beta chain) has ten or more counts. CDR3 length equals 16 residues. Unmatched junction bases numbered 12, after V lost 4 bases and J lost 5 bases. Germline V gene data show CDR1 as SGHAT and CDR2 as FQNNGV. Amplification of TCR beta CDR3 regions was performed using RNA transcripts as template. Initially, a first-round RT-PCR of the TCR CDR3 employed the HTBI primer set. TCRdb ran MiXCR on the multiplex PCR reads and lists one entry per CDR3 protein. Counted here are approximately 700,000 distinct CDR3 sequences, roughly 15% occurring once; the ten biggest clones make up approximately 8.4%. The data stem from a study of T cells in Graves' hyperthyroidism and ophthalmopathy.

This TCR derives from a man between 18 and 35 years old with Graves' hyperthyroidism. Sample: blood. The chain is built from TRBV11-2 and TRBJ2-5; 8 nucleotides agree with TRBD1. The CDR3 bases are TGTGCCAGCAGCTCCACCGGGACAGGCCGTTGGGAGACCCAGTACTTC. Encoded protein: CASSSTGTGRWETQYF.